This TCR beta chain was documented in a study of blood T cell repertoires in COVID-19 (dated by TCRdb to about 2020). Concerning the study at large: Collaborator samples came from the United States, Italy and Spain and covered acute and convalescent phases of COVID-19. The prospective study material was composed of cDNA or gDNA derived from T cells, B-cell-depleted T cells, or PBMCs. The repertoires were released in a freely available public database meant as a resource for research on the immune response to SARS-CoV-2. Sample metadata almost always included a de-identified subject ID, COVID-19 status, age in years and sex. The dataset comprised deeply sampled blood TCRbeta repertoires from subjects exposed to, actively infected with, or recovered from COVID-19. The samples were drawn from the first 160 participants of the ongoing ImmuneRACE study and from under 1,500 subjects provided by 6 global collaborators. Where available, HLA class I and class II types were taken from metadata supplied by the sample provider and were not determined by assay-based typing. Broad study findings and their caveats: The quantity of clinical and demographic metadata differed by source and by participant and was supplied without curation.

This clone was seen more than once but under ten times. Its cognate antigen has yet to be identified. Base qualities are not provided; no much larger clone lies one nucleotide away. A second Seattle source provided samples from volunteer blood donors who had recovered from COVID-19. Each collaborating institution followed its own protocols to collect whole blood in K2EDTA tubes. For TCRbeta analysis, collaborators shipped samples in one of three forms: frozen whole blood, isolated PBMCs, or DNA extracted from either of those sample types. The immunoSEQ Assay, a bias-controlled multiplex PCR, was used to amplify TCRbeta CDR3 regions from genomic DNA. Per the source publication's procedure: Nucleated cell counts per sample were estimated from amplification of reference gene primers within the assay. Sequence reads were collapsed and filtered to measure the absolute abundance of every unique TCRbeta CDR3 rearrangement. For each sample, productive Simpson clonality was calculated as the square root of Simpson's diversity index across productive rearrangements. TCRdb re-hosts the immuneACCESS table, in-frame sequences only. Its copies lack some clones; in the studies checked, an unresolved V gene accounts for under half of them, and the cause for the rest is not known. That table supplies the V and J calls and clone size; D and trimming were determined from the DNA. The sample yields some 100,000 clones; 80% to 90% were counted once. The ten most abundant clones make up roughly 8% of the sample.

After removal of 4 bases from V and 2 bases from J, the junction retains 8 bases not matched to a gene. Sequences SGDLS (CDR1) and YYNGEE (CDR2) are obtained from the germline V gene. The CDR3 sequence holds 15 residues, the cysteine and phenylalanine included. Just CDR3 DNA is preserved here, 45 bases in frame from base 1. The V and J segments used are TRBV9 and TRBJ1-1, with 7 central nucleotides matching TRBD1. The sequence derives from a man in his 70s who had recovered from COVID-19. Sequenced material: peripheral blood. Here the CDR3 is given as CASSPWDRLNTEAFF. The DNA sequence is as follows: TGTGCCAGCAGCCCCTGGGACAGACTTAACACTGAAGCTTTCTTT. With the rest looked up from the reference TRBV9 and TRBJ1-1 genes rather than sequenced, the full variable domain is DSGVTQTPKHLITATGQRVTLRCSPRSGDLSVYWYQQSLDQGLQFLIQYYNGEERAKGNILERFSAQQFPDLHSELNLSSLELGDSALYFCASSPWDRLNTEAFFGQGTRLTVV.